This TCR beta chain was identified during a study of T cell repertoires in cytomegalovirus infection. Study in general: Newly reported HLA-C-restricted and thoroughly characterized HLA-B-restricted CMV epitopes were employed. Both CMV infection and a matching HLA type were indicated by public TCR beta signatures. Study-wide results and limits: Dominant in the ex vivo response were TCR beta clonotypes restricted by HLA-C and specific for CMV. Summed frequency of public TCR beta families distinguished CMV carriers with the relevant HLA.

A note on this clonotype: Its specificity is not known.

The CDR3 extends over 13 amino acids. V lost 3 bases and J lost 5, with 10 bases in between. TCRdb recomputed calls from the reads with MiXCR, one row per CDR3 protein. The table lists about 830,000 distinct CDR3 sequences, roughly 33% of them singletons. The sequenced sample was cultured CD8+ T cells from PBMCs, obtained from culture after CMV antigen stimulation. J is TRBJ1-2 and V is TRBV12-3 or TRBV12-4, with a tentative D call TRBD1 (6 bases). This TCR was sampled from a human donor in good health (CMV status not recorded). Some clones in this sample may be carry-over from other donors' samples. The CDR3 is CASSFGTHYGYTF. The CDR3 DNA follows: TGTGCCAGCAGTTTTGGGACACATTATGGCTACACCTTC.